This T cell receptor (beta chain) was documented in a study of a mutant IDH1 vaccine in newly diagnosed glioma. Time point here: week 47, end of study. Each dose delivered 300 ug of mutant IDH1 20-mer peptide subcutaneously with imiquimod. Profiled with immunoSEQ multiplex PCR; TCRdb holds only in-frame clones, not every one. Of tens of thousands of clones listed, about three quarters are singletons. General study points: Changes to the top peripheral T cell clonotypes appeared unrelated to pseudoprogression.

Of note for this clone: The target antigen is unknown.

The CDR3 has 17 amino acids. The germline CDR1 and CDR2 sequences are SEHNR and FQNEAQ (reference sequence). V shed 5 bases, J shed 1 base, and the junction held 8 bases outside the gene matches. The starting material was PBMCs, obtained from a glioma patient whose treatment included an IDH1 peptide vaccine. The clonotype was recovered from a woman between 40 and 55 years old with glioma. Some clones in this sample may be carry-over from other donors' samples. V and J are TRBV7-9 and TRBJ2-3; 11 bases match TRBD1. The CDR3 region is CASSPTPGQGGTDTQYF. The CDR3 DNA reads TGTGCCAGCAGCCCTACACCGGGACAGGGGGGCACAGATACGCAGTATTTT.